Presented here are 15 T cell receptor beta chains from one specimen sequenced in a study of T cells in Graves' hyperthyroidism and ophthalmopathy. Using RNA transcripts as the source, TCR beta CDR3 regions were amplified. First-round RT-PCR targeting the TCR CDR3 was performed with the HTBI primer set. In TCRdb, the multiplex PCR reads were re-called with MiXCR into one record per CDR3 protein. The sample has 300,000 to 500,000 distinct CDR3 sequences, about 14% seen once. The source material was blood. Every receptor here comes from a man between 45 and 60 years old with Graves' ophthalmopathy.

The V gene is TRBV12-5, the J gene TRBJ2-3, with unresolved D. Germline V gene sequence: CDR1 LGHNT, CDR2 FRNRAP. CDR3 length: 16 residues. V was trimmed by 0 bases and J by 0 bases, leaving 10 bases between them. CDR3 amino acids: CASGLVVAISTDTQYF. The DNA of the CDR3 is TGTGCTAGTGGTTTGGTAGTGGCCATTAGCACAGATACGCAGTATTTT.

This clonotype occurred many times. V is TRBV20-1 and J is TRBJ2-3; possibly TRBD1 or TRBD2 for D (8 bases each). Germline V gene sequence: CDR1 DFQATT, CDR2 SNEGSKA (reference sequence). The CDR3 has 20 residues. V was trimmed by 3 bases and J by 0 bases, leaving 28 bases between them. The CDR3 sequence is CSASSLQGAASGPSTDTQYF. The CDR3 coding sequence is TGCAGTGCTAGCTCCCTCCAGGGGGCGGCTAGCGGGCCGAGCACAGATACGCAGTATTTT.

The table lists this clonotype with a few counts. The genes are TRBV19 and TRBJ2-2; 8 bases align to TRBD2. The CDR3 spans 15 residues. Trimming took 11 bases from V and 0 from J; bases not matched to a gene: 8. From germline, CDR1 is LNHDA and CDR2 SQIVND (reference sequence). CDR3 sequence (DNA): TGTGCCGTCTCAGCACTAGCGGCGAACACCGGGGAGCTGTTTTTT. It specifies CAVSALAANTGELFF.

In this sample, this clonotype turned up a few times. This rearrangement joins TRBV6-1 to TRBJ2-6; 7 nucleotides line up with TRBD1. V shed 7 bases and J 4 bases; nucleotides not matched to a gene: 4. The germline CDR1 and CDR2 sequences are MNHNS and SASEGT. The CDR3 is 14 amino acids. The CDR3 nucleotides read TGTGCCAGCAAGACGACAGGGGGGGCCAACGTCCTGACTTTC. Amino acid sequence: CASKTTGGANVLTF.

This clonotype was seen at least ten times. The genes are TRBV18 and TRBJ2-7; D uncertain. The germline gives CDR1 KGHSH, CDR2 LQKENI. V lost 1 base and J 2 bases, leaving 15 bases between the germline ends. The CDR3 covers 16 residues. The CDR3 DNA follows: TGTGCCAGCTCACCACTCCCCCCGGCTGGCGCCTACGAGCAGTACTTC. Translated: CASSPLPPAGAYEQYF.

There are many counts of this clonotype. The rearrangement uses TRBV10-2 and TRBJ2-2; D may be TRBD1 or TRBD2 (5 bases each). The germline V gene has CDR1 WSHSY and CDR2 SAAADI. Trimming cost V 4 bases and J 7 bases, with 7 bases left between them. The CDR3 has 12 residues. CDR3 in amino acids: CASSGGGGELFF. The CDR3 DNA sequence: TGCGCCAGCAGTGGTGGGGGCGGGGAGCTGTTTTTT.

This clonotype was seen a handful of times. The rearrangement links TRBV6-1 to TRBJ2-3; TRBD2 matches at 11 bases. This CDR3 has 14 amino acids. With 6 bases clipped from V and 4 bases from J, the junction kept 3 bases outside the gene matches. CDR1 is MNHNS and CDR2 is SASEGT in the germline V gene. CDR3 sequence: CASRLAGVPDTQYF. DNA of the CDR3: TGTGCCAGCAGACTAGCGGGAGTCCCAGATACGCAGTATTTT.

Many counts were recorded for this clonotype. V gene TRBV5-1 combines with J gene TRBJ2-1, with D perhaps TRBD1 or TRBD2 (5 bases each). CDR1 is SGHRS, CDR2 YFSETQ, per germline. Trimming removed 3 bases from V and 4 bases from J, with 11 bases in between. CDR3 size: 14 residues. The CDR3 reads CASSWGQRYNEQFF. CDR3 DNA sequence: TGCGCCAGCAGCTGGGGCCAGCGGTACAATGAGCAGTTCTTC.

This clonotype occurred a few times. The rearrangement links TRBV19 to TRBJ1-1; a weak D match, TRBD1 (5 bases). CDR1 is LNHDA and CDR2 is SQIVND in the germline V gene (reference sequence). Trimming removed 5 bases from V and 7 bases from J, with 14 bases in between. There are 13 residues in the CDR3. DNA for the CDR3: TGTGCCAGTAGTGATCAAGGGACGGTTGAAGCTTTCTTT. As protein: CASSDQGTVEAFF.

There are many counts of this clonotype. J is TRBJ2-7 and V is TRBV3-1; TRBD1 is a possible D gene (6 bases). CDR1 is LGHDT, CDR2 YNNKEL, per germline (reference sequence). The CDR3 runs to 15 residues. Trimming shortened V by 5 bases and J by 3 bases, and 17 bases separated the two germline ends. CDR3 in amino acids: CASSLTRGSSYEQYF. The CDR3 coding sequence is TGTGCCAGCAGCTTAACCAGGGGATCGAGCTACGAGCAGTACTTC.

This clonotype came up a few times. A much larger clone lies one base from this, so it may be a read error. The chain uses TRBV9 and TRBJ2-5; 7 bases fit TRBD1. The CDR3 length is 15 residues. Per the germline V gene, CDR1 is SGDLS and CDR2 is YYNGEE. The V and J ends lost 0 bases and 5 bases, in that order; junction bases with no gene match: 7. The CDR3 DNA sequence: TGTGCCAGCAGCGTAGCCCCGGACAGGAGTGAGACCCAGTACTTC. Its translation is CASSVAPDRSETQYF.

This clonotype was counted between two and nine times. The chain carries TRBV28 and TRBJ1-5, with D possibly TRBD1 on 5 matching bases. Germline V gene sequence: CDR1 MDHEN, CDR2 SYDVKM. There are 17 residues in the CDR3. V was clipped by 8 bases and J by 0 bases, with 20 bases between them. The CDR3 spells CASYDPDRPYSNQPQHF. The CDR3 DNA reads as TGTGCCAGCTACGATCCCGACAGACCCTATAGCAATCAGCCCCAGCATTTT.

This rearrangement joins TRBV7-9 to TRBJ1-2; a weak D match, TRBD1 (5 bases). Trimming shortened V by 5 bases and J by 4 bases, and 14 bases separated the two germline ends. The CDR3 runs to 14 residues. CDR1 is SEHNR and CDR2 is FQNEAQ in the germline V gene (reference sequence). CDR3 nucleotide sequence: TGTGCCAGCAGCGCCCCGGCAGGGACCTATGGCTACACCTTC. It specifies CASSAPAGTYGYTF.

This clonotype has a handful of counts. A much larger clone lies one base from this, so it may be a read error. This rearrangement joins TRBV2 to TRBJ2-3; TRBD2 is a possible D gene (5 bases). Germline V CDR1 and CDR2: SNHLY, FYNNEI. Between the trimmed V and J ends, which lost 9 bases and 4 bases, there was a span of 14 bases. The CDR3 consists of 13 residues. In DNA, the CDR3 is TGTGCCAGTAACCGACTAAGCGCAGATACGCAGTATTTT. Its translation: CASNRLSADTQYF. Together with reference TRBV2 and TRBJ2-3, the CDR3 gives the full variable domain: EPEVTQTPSHQVTQMGQEVILRCVPISNHLYFYWYRQILGQKVEFLVSFYNNEISEKSEIFDDQFSVERPDGSNFTLKIRSTKLEDSAMYFCASNRLSADTQYFGPGTRLTVL.

This clonotype appeared many times. The CDR3 reads CASSQGAGGPLEYF. The DNA for the CDR3 is TGTGCCAGCAGCCAGGGAGCGGGAGGGCCTCTGGAGTACTTC. The chain is built from TRBV3-1 and TRBJ2-7, with 10 bases fitting TRBD2. Germline V gives CDR1 LGHDT, CDR2 YNNKEL (reference sequence). The CDR3 covers 14 residues. V was pared by 3 bases and J by 11 bases, with 10 bases of the junction left unmatched.